The T cell receptor beta chain under discussion was sequenced for a study of low-dose radiotherapy and immunotherapy resistance in tumors. This clonotype has ten or more counts. TRAV- and TRBV-specific primers were used for first-strand cDNA, which covered alpha and beta chains. Both a constant-region primer and a V-primer adapter served to amplify TCRs across roughly 20 PCR cycles. TCRdb independently ran MiXCR on the reads; one entry per CDR3 protein. Here the sample spans about 97,000 distinct CDR3 sequences, less than 25% being singletons. Sample time point: after trial treatment. The treatment is: LDRT plus nivolumab, ipilimumab, low-dose cyclophosphamide and aspirin (RACIN trial). It was nivolumab, ipilimumab, aspirin, low-dose cyclophosphamide and low-dose radiotherapy that donors received. The TCR comes from a male donor with prostate cancer. Sequenced here: PBMCs, sampled after low-dose radiotherapy plus immunotherapy.

Here the CDR3 DNA reads TGTGCCAGCAGCTTAACGGGGTTGTCCTCTGGAAACACCATATATTTT. This translates into CASSLTGLSSGNTIYF. The J gene is TRBJ1-3, the V gene TRBV7-3; D unclear. Deletions cut 0 bases from V and 0 bases from J, with 9 bases between. CDR1 is SGHTA and CDR2 is FQGTGA in the germline V gene. The CDR3 is made up of 16 amino acids.